A single sample is the source of the 19 T cell receptor beta chains below, sequenced in a study of control samples from healthy donors and cancer patients. Profiling relied on immunoSEQ multiplex PCR, and the TCRdb table lists in-frame clones only, not all of them. The sample carries tens of thousands of clones, roughly 80% recorded once. The sequenced sample consisted of blood. The source of these receptors is a man aged 45-65 years in good health.

This chain links TRBV6-6 with TRBJ2-1, with D unclear. The ends were cut back, 7 bases at V and 5 bases at J, with 12 bases in the middle. CDR1 and CDR2 from the germline V gene are MNHNY and SVGAGI (reference sequence). This CDR3 comprises 13 residues. CDR3 nucleotide sequence: TGTGCCAGCATGGGGTCCAGCCACAATGAGCAGTTCTTC. This encodes CASMGSSHNEQFF.

J is TRBJ2-2 and V is TRBV6-1; D ambiguous. Germline values: CDR1 MNHNS, CDR2 SASEGT. Between the trimmed V and J ends, which lost 0 bases and 3 bases, there was a span of 11 bases. The CDR3 contains 16 residues. Here the CDR3 DNA reads TGTGCCAGCAGTGAAGCCCTCCTCCCCGACACCGGGGAGCTGTTTTTT. Residues: CASSEALLPDTGELFF.

The V gene is TRBV7-9, the J gene TRBJ1-3; 7 bases line up with TRBD1. The germline V gene encodes CDR1 SEHNR and CDR2 FQNEAQ (reference sequence). The ends lost 6 bases at V and 4 bases at J; junction bases unmatched: 9. This CDR3 is built from 15 residues. CDR3 protein: CASRPDGQEGNTIYF. CDR3 nucleotides: TGTGCCAGCAGGCCAGACGGACAGGAGGGAAACACCATATATTTT. The full variable domain, its missing parts supplied by reference TRBV7-9 and TRBJ1-3, is DTGVSQNPRHKITKRGQNVTFRCDPISEHNRLYWYRQTLGQGPEFLTYFQNEAQLEKSRLLSDRFSAERPKGSFSTLEIQRTEQGDSAMYLCASRPDGQEGNTIYFGEGSWLTVV.

V is TRBV14 and J is TRBJ1-2; 9 positions match TRBD1. The CDR3 totals 14 residues. V lost 5 bases to trimming and J lost 4 bases; unmatched junction nucleotides: 5. Germline assignment: CDR1 SGHDN and CDR2 FVKESK. The DNA of the CDR3 is TGTGCCAGCAGCTCCGGGACAGGGTCCTATGGCTACACCTTC. This gives the protein CASSSGTGSYGYTF.

The rearrangement uses TRBV29-1 and TRBJ1-3; D is unresolved. The ends were cut back, 3 bases at V and 3 bases at J, with 3 bases in the middle. The CDR3 covers 11 residues. Germline loops: CDR1 SQVTM, CDR2 ANQGSEA. The CDR3 sequence: CSVEYGNTIYF. CDR3 nucleotides: TGCAGCGTTGAGTATGGAAACACCATATATTTT.

The rearrangement joins TRBV9 to TRBJ2-3; perhaps TRBD1 as D (5 bases). The V gene lost 0 bases and the J gene lost 3 bases, with 11 bases spanning the gap. Per the germline V gene, CDR1 is SGDLS and CDR2 is YYNGEE. CDR3 length: 15 residues. CDR3 amino acids: CASSVVGVGTDTQYF. As DNA, the CDR3 is TGTGCCAGCAGCGTAGTAGGGGTTGGGACAGATACGCAGTATTTT.

This chain uses TRBV2 with TRBJ2-1, with TRBD2 identical over 11 bases. Germline CDR1 reads SNHLY; CDR2 reads FYNNEI. The V and J ends lost 0 bases and 0 bases, in that order; junction bases with no gene match: 10. The CDR3 is 20 amino acids. CDR3 nucleotides: TGTGCCAGCAGTGAAGCGCTTCTGTTAGCGGGAGGGAGCTCCTACAATGAGCAGTTCTTC. Translating gives CASSEALLLAGGSSYNEQFF.

This clone was observed a single time. V usage is TRBV27 and J usage is TRBJ2-1, with D possibly TRBD2 on 6 matching bases. This CDR3 is 15 amino acids long. The ends were cut back, 2 bases at V and 3 bases at J, with 11 bases in the middle. Germline V lookup: CDR1 MNHEY, CDR2 SMNVEV (reference sequence). Written as DNA, the CDR3 is TGTGCCAGCAGTTTAGGACTAAGCGGCTACAATGAGCAGTTCTTC. Translating gives CASSLGLSGYNEQFF.

This clone was recorded once. The chain employs TRBV5-4 and TRBJ2-1; D gene uncertain. Looked up from germline, CDR1 is SGHNT and CDR2 is YYREEE (reference sequence). This CDR3 region has 16 residues. V lost 4 bases and J 0 bases, leaving 14 bases between the germline ends. CDR3 region: CASSPGRLSSYNEQFF. The CDR3 nucleotides read TGTGCCAGCAGCCCAGGCCGGTTAAGCTCCTACAATGAGCAGTTCTTC. The full variable domain, in which reference TRBV5-4 and TRBJ2-1 provide the parts outside the CDR3, is ETGVTQSPTHLIKTRGQQVTLRCSSQSGHNTVSWYQQALGQGPQFIFQYYREEENGRGNFPPRFSGLQFPNYSSELNVNALELDDSALYLCASSPGRLSSYNEQFFGPGTRLTVL.

Only a few counts were recorded for this clone. The chain carries TRBV7-9 and TRBJ1-5; D is perhaps TRBD1 (5 bases). CDR3 size: 16 residues. Trimming shortened V by 1 base and J by 8 bases, and 18 bases separated the two germline ends. The germline gives CDR1 SEHNR, CDR2 FQNEAQ (reference sequence). Written as DNA, the CDR3 is TGTGCCAGCAGCTTAGGGCAGCTCATGATGGGGGAGCCCCAGCATTTT. It codes for CASSLGQLMMGEPQHF.

The V and J genes are TRBV11-2 and TRBJ2-3; D not certain. Trimming pared 6 bases from V and 4 bases from J, leaving 14 bases between. Germline CDR1 is SGHAT and CDR2 is FQNNGV. The CDR3 sequence is 14 residues long. The CDR3 DNA is TGTGCCAGCAGTCCGGGTCTGTCTCCAGATACGCAGTATTTT. Amino acid sequence: CASSPGLSPDTQYF.

This clone has more than one count but fewer than ten. The chain joins TRBV28 to TRBJ2-3, with 9 bases lining up with TRBD2. V shed 5 bases and J 3 bases; nucleotides not matched to a gene: 12. The germline V gene encodes CDR1 MDHEN and CDR2 SYDVKM. This CDR3 comprises 17 residues. In DNA form, the CDR3 reads TGTGCCAGCAGTGCCCATCCATTAGCGGGAGTAACAGATACGCAGTATTTT. Protein product: CASSAHPLAGVTDTQYF.

The rearrangement links TRBV27 to TRBJ1-2; D possibly corresponds to TRBD1 (6 bases). The CDR3 is 14 amino acids. Trimming pared 5 bases from V and 3 bases from J, leaving 13 bases between. Germline CDR1 MNHEY, CDR2 SMNVEV (reference sequence). The CDR3 region is CASSLLSGDYGYTF. The CDR3 bases are TGTGCCAGCAGTCTACTTTCAGGGGACTATGGCTACACCTTC.

J is TRBJ2-7 and V is TRBV12-5, with TRBD1 matching 7 bases. Germline V CDR1 and CDR2: LGHNT, FRNRAP. V lost 3 bases to trimming and J lost 3 bases; unmatched junction nucleotides: 5. CDR3 length equals 14 residues. The CDR3 spells CASGFWDRDYEQYF. DNA for the CDR3: TGTGCTAGTGGTTTTTGGGACAGAGACTACGAGCAGTACTTC.

DNA for the CDR3: TGTGCCAGCAGCTTGGGAGGGCCTTACGAGCAGTACTTC. Residues: CASSLGGPYEQYF. The rearrangement links TRBV11-3 to TRBJ2-7; 7 nucleotides match TRBD2. The germline V gene has CDR1 SGHNT and CDR2 YENEEA. Trimming at V came to 3 bases and at J to 4 bases, leaving 3 bases not matched to a gene. The CDR3 runs to 13 residues.

The chain recombines TRBV3-1 (or the pseudogene TRBV3-2) with TRBJ2-2; D is ambiguous. The germline gives CDR1 LGHDT, CDR2 YNNKEL (reference sequence). The CDR3 extends over 11 amino acids. Trimming took 1 base from V and 9 from J, leaving 3 bases between them. The CDR3 DNA reads as TGTGCCAGCAGCCAAGTAAGGGAGCTGTTTTTT. This translates into CASSQVRELFF.

This sequence joins TRBV9 and TRBJ2-7, with 8 positions matching TRBD2. The CDR3 extends over 15 amino acids. Looked up from germline, CDR1 is SGDLS and CDR2 is YYNGEE. Trimming at V came to 2 bases and at J to 1 base, leaving 5 bases not matched to a gene. CDR3 protein: CASSVSGTGSYEQYF. Written as DNA, the CDR3 is TGTGCCAGCAGCGTTAGCGGGACGGGTTCCTACGAGCAGTACTTC.

V and J are TRBV4-3 and TRBJ2-1; no definite D call. CDR1 and CDR2 (germline): LGHNA, YSLEER. This CDR3 comprises 15 residues. The V end lost 0 bases, the J end lost 0 bases, and 6 bases lay between the germline ends. CDR3 in DNA: TGCGCCAGCAGCCAAGACTCTCGCTCCTACAATGAGCAGTTCTTC. It codes for CASSQDSRSYNEQFF.

The V gene is TRBV19, the J gene TRBJ1-2; 7 nucleotides line up with TRBD1. This CDR3 has 13 residues. V was pared by 7 bases and J by 5 bases, with 7 bases of the junction left unmatched. Germline CDR1 reads LNHDA; CDR2 reads SQIVND (reference sequence). For the CDR3, the DNA is TGTGCCAGTACCCAAGGACAGGCGTATGGCTACACCTTC. This sequence encodes CASTQGQAYGYTF. The whole variable domain, filled in from reference TRBV19 and TRBJ1-2, reads DGGITQSPKYLFRKEGQNVTLSCEQNLNHDAMYWYRQDPGQGLRLIYYSQIVNDFQKGDIAEGYSVSREKKESFPLTVTSAQKNPTAFYLCASTQGQAYGYTFGSGTRLTVV.